Each of the 6 T cell receptor beta chains below was sequenced from the same sample in a study of OX40 agonist ivuxolimab in advanced cancers. TCRdb's table, derived via immunoSEQ multiplex PCR, lists solely in-frame clones and lacks some. The sample gives 43,000 or so clones, around 77% of which show up once; about 2.6% is in the top ten. Sequences were derived from CD4+ or CD8+ T cells sorted from blood, sampled in a trial of the OX40 agonist ivuxolimab. These receptors were taken from an adult with an advanced solid tumor such as melanoma, head and neck, liver or kidney cancer.

CDR3 nucleotides: TGTGCCAGCAGCAGAGGGGATTATAGTGGCGATGAGCAGTTCTTC. The encoded protein is CASSRGDYSGDEQFF. V gene TRBV4-2 combines with J gene TRBJ2-1, with D perhaps TRBD1 or TRBD2 (5 bases each). Trimming took 5 bases from V and 8 from J, leaving 19 bases between them. CDR3 length: 15 residues. Germline V CDR1 and CDR2: LGHNA, YNFKEQ.

The chain is built from TRBV10-2 and TRBJ1-5; a possible D gene is TRBD1 (5 bases). The CDR3 extends over 14 amino acids. V shed 4 bases and J shed 4 bases, with 11 bases lying between them. CDR1 WSHSY and CDR2 SAAADI come from the germline V gene. CDR3 DNA sequence: TGCGCCAGCAGTGGGAGGGGCCAAAATCAGCCCCAGCATTTT. Its translation: CASSGRGQNQPQHF.

The chain links TRBV5-4 to TRBJ2-5; 12 bases are shared with TRBD2. Losses at the gene ends were 0 bases for V and 5 bases for J; bases not matched to a gene: 5. The germline V gene has CDR1 SGHNT and CDR2 YYREEE (reference sequence). The CDR3 has 16 amino acids. CDR3 in DNA: TGTGCCAGCAGCTTGGGACTAGCGGGAGTCGGTGAGACCCAGTACTTC. This encodes CASSLGLAGVGETQYF. The variable domain in full, completed from reference TRBV5-4 and TRBJ2-5, reads ETGVTQSPTHLIKTRGQQVTLRCSSQSGHNTVSWYQQALGQGPQFIFQYYREEENGRGNFPPRFSGLQFPNYSSELNVNALELDDSALYLCASSLGLAGVGETQYFGPGTRLLVL.

The V call is TRBV7-3, the J call TRBJ2-1; 10 nucleotides match TRBD2. V lost 4 bases to trimming and J lost 3 bases; unmatched junction nucleotides: 9. Germline assignment: CDR1 SGHTA and CDR2 FQGTGA. This CDR3 is built from 17 residues. The CDR3 nucleotides are TGTGCCAGCAGCTCTAGCGGGACTAGCGTAGGCTACAATGAGCAGTTCTTC. Its translation: CASSSSGTSVGYNEQFF.

This clone showed up just a few times. The chain employs TRBV18 and TRBJ2-3; D is ambiguous. The CDR3 sequence is 15 residues long. With 4 bases removed from V and 5 bases from J, the gap between germline ends came to 16 bases. Germline V CDR1 and CDR2: KGHSH, LQKENI. CDR3 protein: CASSRDPTMIDTQYF. CDR3 bases: TGTGCCAGCTCACGGGATCCCACGATGATAGATACGCAGTATTTT.

V usage is TRBV29-1 and J usage is TRBJ2-3; D perhaps matches TRBD2 (6 bases). CDR3 length equals 13 residues. V dropped 2 bases and J dropped 5 bases, with 11 bases sitting between them. The germline gives CDR1 SQVTM, CDR2 ANQGSEA. For the CDR3, the DNA is TGCAGCGTTGAACGGGGGAACGGAGATACGCAGTATTTT. This codes for CSVERGNGDTQYF.